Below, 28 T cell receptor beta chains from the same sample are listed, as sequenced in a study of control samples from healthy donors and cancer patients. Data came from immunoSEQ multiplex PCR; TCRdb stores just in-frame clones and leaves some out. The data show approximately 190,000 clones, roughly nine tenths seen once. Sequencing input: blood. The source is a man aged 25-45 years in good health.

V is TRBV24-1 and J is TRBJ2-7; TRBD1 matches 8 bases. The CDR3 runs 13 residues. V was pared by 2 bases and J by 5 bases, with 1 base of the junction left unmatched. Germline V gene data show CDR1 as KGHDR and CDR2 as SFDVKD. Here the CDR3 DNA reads TGTGCCACCAGTGATTCGGGACAGGACGAGCAGTACTTC. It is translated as CATSDSGQDEQYF.

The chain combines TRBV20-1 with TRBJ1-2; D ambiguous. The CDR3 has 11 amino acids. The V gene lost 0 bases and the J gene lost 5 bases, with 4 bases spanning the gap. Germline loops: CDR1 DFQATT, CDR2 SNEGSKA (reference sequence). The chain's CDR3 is CSARDLYGYTF. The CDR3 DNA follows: TGCAGTGCTAGAGATCTGTATGGCTACACCTTC.

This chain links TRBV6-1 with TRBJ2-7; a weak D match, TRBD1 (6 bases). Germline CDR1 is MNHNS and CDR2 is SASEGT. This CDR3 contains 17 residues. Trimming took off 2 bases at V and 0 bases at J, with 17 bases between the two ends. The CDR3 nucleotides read TGTGCCAGCAGTGAATTCCCGGCCGGGACAAGCTCCTACGAGCAGTACTTC. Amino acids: CASSEFPAGTSSYEQYF.

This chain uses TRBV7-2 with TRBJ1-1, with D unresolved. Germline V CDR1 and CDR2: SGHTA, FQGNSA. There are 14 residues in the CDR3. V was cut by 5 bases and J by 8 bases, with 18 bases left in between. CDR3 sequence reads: CASSLESRSAEAFF. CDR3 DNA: TGTGCCAGCAGCCTAGAGTCTCGGTCAGCCGAAGCTTTCTTT.

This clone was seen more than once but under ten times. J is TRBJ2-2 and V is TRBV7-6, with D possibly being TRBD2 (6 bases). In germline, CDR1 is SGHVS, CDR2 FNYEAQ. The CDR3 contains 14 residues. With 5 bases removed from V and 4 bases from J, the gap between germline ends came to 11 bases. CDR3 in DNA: TGTGCCAGCAGCCAAACTAGCTCCACCGGGGAGCTGTTTTTT. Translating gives CASSQTSSTGELFF.

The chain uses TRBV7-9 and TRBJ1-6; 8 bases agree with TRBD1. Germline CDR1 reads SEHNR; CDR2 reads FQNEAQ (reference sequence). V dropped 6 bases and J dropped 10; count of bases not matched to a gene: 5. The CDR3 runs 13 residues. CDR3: CASRDRVESPLHF. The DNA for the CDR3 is TGTGCCAGCAGGGACAGGGTTGAATCACCCCTCCACTTT. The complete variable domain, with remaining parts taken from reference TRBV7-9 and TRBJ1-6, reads DTGVSQNPRHKITKRGQNVTFRCDPISEHNRLYWYRQTLGQGPEFLTYFQNEAQLEKSRLLSDRFSAERPKGSFSTLEIQRTEQGDSAMYLCASRDRVESPLHFGNGTRLTVT.

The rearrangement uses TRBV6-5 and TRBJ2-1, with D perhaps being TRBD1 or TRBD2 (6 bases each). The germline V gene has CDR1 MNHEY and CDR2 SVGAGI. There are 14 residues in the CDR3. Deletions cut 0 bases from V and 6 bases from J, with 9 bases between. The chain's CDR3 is CASSYSGGLNEQFF. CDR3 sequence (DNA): TGTGCCAGCAGTTACTCCGGGGGCCTCAATGAGCAGTTCTTC.

The CDR3 sequence: CASSQAAGLSYEQYF. In nucleotides, the CDR3 is TGCGCCAGCAGCCAAGCTGCCGGCCTCTCCTACGAGCAGTACTTC. The chain couples TRBV4-1 to TRBJ2-7; D is undetermined. Germline V CDR1 and CDR2: MGHRA, YSYEKL. The CDR3 sequence is 15 residues long. The V end was cut by 1 base, the J end by 0 bases, with 10 bases between.

The CDR3 DNA reads TGTGCCAGCTCACCATTGGACACCTTAAACACTGAAGCTTTCTTT. Protein product: CASSPLDTLNTEAFF. This chain joins TRBV18 and TRBJ1-1; a possible D gene is TRBD1 (5 bases). Germline V CDR1 and CDR2: KGHSH, LQKENI. This CDR3 region has 15 residues. Trimming cost V 2 bases and J 2 bases, with 12 bases left between them.

CDR3 protein: CASGTGDSNSPLHF. The DNA of the CDR3 is TGTGCCAGCGGAACGGGGGACAGTAATTCACCCCTCCACTTT. The genes are TRBV6-6 and TRBJ1-6; the match to TRBD1 covers 7 bases. The CDR3 is made up of 14 amino acids. With V trimmed by 8 bases and J by 6 bases, 7 bases remained unmatched. In germline, CDR1 is MNHNY, CDR2 SVGAGI (reference sequence).

DNA for the CDR3: TGTGCCAGCAGTTACGAGGGGGGCCCTGGGGCCAACGTCCTGACTTTC. Translation gives CASSYEGGPGANVLTF. The V call is TRBV6-5, the J call TRBJ2-6; the D call may be TRBD1 or TRBD2 (6 bases each). The CDR3 consists of 16 residues. Germline values: CDR1 MNHEY, CDR2 SVGAGI. Trimming removed 2 bases at V and 2 bases at J, with 10 bases between.

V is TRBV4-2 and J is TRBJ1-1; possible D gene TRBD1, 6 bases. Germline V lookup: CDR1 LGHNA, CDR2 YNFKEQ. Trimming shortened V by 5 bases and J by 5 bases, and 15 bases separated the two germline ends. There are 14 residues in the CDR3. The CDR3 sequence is CASSSRSGETEAFF. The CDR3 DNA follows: TGTGCCAGCAGCTCCCGTTCAGGGGAGACTGAAGCTTTCTTT.

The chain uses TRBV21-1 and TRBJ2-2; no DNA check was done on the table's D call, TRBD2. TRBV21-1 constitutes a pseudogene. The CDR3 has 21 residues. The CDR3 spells CASSKRSRGGASITNTGELFF. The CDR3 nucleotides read TGTGCCAGCAGCAAACGCAGTCGGGGAGGGGCGTCTATCACGAACACCGGGGAGCTGTTTTTT.

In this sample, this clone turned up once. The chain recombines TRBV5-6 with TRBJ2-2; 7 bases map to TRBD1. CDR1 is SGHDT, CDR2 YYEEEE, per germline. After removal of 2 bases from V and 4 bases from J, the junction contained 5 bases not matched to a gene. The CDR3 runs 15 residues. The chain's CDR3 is CASSLGQVATGELFF. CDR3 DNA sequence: TGTGCCAGCAGCTTAGGACAGGTTGCCACCGGGGAGCTGTTTTTT. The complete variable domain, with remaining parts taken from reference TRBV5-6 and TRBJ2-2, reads DAGVTQSPTHLIKTRGQQVTLRCSPKSGHDTVSWYQQALGQGPQFIFQYYEEEERQRGNFPDRFSGHQFPNYSSELNVNALLLGDSALYLCASSLGQVATGELFFGEGSRLTVL.

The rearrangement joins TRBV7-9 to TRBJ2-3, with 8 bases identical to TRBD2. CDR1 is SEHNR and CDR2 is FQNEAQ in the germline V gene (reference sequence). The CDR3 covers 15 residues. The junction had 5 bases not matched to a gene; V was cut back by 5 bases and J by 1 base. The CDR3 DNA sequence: TGTGCCAGCAGCCAAGTAGCGGGGCGCACAGATACGCAGTATTTT. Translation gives CASSQVAGRTDTQYF.

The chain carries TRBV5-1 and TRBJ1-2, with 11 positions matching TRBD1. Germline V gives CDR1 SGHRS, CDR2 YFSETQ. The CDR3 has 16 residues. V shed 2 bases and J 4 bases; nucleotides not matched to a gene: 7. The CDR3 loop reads CASSFGQGAQGYGYTF. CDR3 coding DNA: TGCGCCAGCAGCTTTGGACAGGGGGCCCAGGGCTATGGCTACACCTTC.

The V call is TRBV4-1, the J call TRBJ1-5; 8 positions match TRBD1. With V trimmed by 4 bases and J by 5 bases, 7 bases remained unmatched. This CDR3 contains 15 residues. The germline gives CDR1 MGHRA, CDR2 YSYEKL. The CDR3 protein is CASSRETGGHQPQHF. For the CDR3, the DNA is TGCGCCAGCAGCCGCGAAACAGGGGGTCATCAGCCCCAGCATTTT.

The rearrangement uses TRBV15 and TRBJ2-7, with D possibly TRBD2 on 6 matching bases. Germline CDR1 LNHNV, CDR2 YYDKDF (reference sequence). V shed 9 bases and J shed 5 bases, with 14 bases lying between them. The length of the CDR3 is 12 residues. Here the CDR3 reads CATSGEVDEQYF. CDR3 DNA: TGTGCCACTTCCGGGGAGGTCGACGAGCAGTACTTC.

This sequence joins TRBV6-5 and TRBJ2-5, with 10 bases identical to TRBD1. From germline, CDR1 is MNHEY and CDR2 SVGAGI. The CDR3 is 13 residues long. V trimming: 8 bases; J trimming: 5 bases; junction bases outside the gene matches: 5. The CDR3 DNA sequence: TGTGCCAGCGCCGGGACAGGGGTGGAGACCCAGTACTTC. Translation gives CASAGTGVETQYF.

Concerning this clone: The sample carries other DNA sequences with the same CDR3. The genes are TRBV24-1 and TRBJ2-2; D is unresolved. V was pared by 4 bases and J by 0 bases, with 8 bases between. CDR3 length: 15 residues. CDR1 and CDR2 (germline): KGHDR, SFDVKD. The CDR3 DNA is TGTGCCACCAGTGACCCCGGCTCGAACACCGGGGAGCTGTTTTTT. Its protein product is CATSDPGSNTGELFF.

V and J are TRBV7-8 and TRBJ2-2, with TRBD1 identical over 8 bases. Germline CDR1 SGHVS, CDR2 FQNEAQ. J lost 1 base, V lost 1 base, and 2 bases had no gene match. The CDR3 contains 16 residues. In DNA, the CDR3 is TGTGCCAGCAGCTTAGATGACAGGGGGAACACCGGGGAGCTGTTTTTT. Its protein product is CASSLDDRGNTGELFF.

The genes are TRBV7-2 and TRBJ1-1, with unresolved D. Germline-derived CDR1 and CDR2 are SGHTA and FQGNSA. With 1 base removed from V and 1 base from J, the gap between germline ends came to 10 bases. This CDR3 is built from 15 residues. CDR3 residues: CASSLVTSRNTEAFF. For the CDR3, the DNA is TGTGCCAGCAGCTTAGTAACTTCCCGGAACACTGAAGCTTTCTTT.

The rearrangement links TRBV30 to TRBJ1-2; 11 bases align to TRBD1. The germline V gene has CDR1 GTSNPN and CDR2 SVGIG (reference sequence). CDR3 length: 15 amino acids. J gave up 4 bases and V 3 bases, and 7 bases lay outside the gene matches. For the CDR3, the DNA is TGTGCCTGGAGGGCCGGACAGGGGGCGACCTATGGCTACACCTTC. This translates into CAWRAGQGATYGYTF.

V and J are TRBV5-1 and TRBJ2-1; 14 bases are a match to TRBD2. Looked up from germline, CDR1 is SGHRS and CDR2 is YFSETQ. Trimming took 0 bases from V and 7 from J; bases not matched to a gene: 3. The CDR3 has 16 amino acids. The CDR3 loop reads CASSLGLAGGPNEQFF. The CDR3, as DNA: TGCGCCAGCAGCTTGGGACTAGCGGGGGGGCCGAATGAGCAGTTCTTC.

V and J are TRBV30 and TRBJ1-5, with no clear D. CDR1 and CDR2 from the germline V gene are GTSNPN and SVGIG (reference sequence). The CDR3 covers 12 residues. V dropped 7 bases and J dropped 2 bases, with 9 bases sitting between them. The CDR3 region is CASSGGNQPQHF. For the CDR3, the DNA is TGTGCCTCGAGCGGGGGCAATCAGCCCCAGCATTTT.

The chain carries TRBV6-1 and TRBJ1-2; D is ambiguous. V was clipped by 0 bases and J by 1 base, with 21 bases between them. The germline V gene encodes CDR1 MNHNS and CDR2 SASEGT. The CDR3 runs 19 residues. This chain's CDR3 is CASSEAIYVRSRHNYGYTF. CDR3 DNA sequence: TGTGCCAGCAGTGAAGCGATTTATGTCCGTTCCAGACATAACTATGGCTACACCTTC.

In DNA form, the CDR3 reads TGTGCCAGCAGCCCTTACAGGGGATCGGGCTATGGCTACACCTTC. As protein: CASSPYRGSGYGYTF. The V and J genes are TRBV7-2 and TRBJ1-2; TRBD1 aligns across 7 bases. Germline trimming cut 5 bases from V and 4 bases from J; bases unmatched to any gene: 10. The CDR3 covers 15 residues. CDR1 and CDR2 from the germline V gene are SGHTA and FQGNSA.

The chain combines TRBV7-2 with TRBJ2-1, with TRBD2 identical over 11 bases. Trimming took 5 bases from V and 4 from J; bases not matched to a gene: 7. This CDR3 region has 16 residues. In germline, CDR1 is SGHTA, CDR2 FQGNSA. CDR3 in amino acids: CASSQLAGVGYNEQFF. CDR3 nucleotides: TGTGCCAGCAGCCAACTAGCGGGGGTAGGTTACAATGAGCAGTTCTTC.